Listed below are T cell receptor beta chains from one sample, sequenced in a study of blood T cell repertoires in COVID-19. Some clones are missing from TCRdb's copy, which holds only in-frame ones; the method was immunoSEQ multiplex PCR. The sample holds about 94,000 clones, 70% to 90% seen once. The material sequenced was peripheral blood. Receptor source: a human donor with acute or convalescent COVID-19. The donor label of this sample is uncertain. The CDR3 runs from the conserved cysteine through the conserved F or W. The D gene is left open where the match is weak. Expanded clones are given a class, and other clones once, few, many or no size at all.

-	TRBV3-1/TRBV3-2	-	TRBJ2-5	TGTGCCAGCAGCGACCCTCGGGGGGCGGGGTATATAGAGACCCAGTACTTC	CASSDPRGAGYIETQYF
-	TRBV4-2	-	TRBJ2-7	TGTGCCAGCAGCCTAAACCCTAGGGGCGAGCAGTACTTC	CASSLNPRGEQYF
-	TRBV5-1	-	TRBJ1-1	TGCGCCAGCAGCTTGGGACAGGAGGACACTGAAGCTTTCTTT	CASSLGQEDTEAFF
-	TRBV9	-	TRBJ2-4	TGTGCCAGCAGCGCCTCAAATCACGGTATTCCGTACTTC	CASSASNHGIPYF
-	TRBV9	TRBD1	TRBJ1-5	TGTGCCAGCAGCGGGACAGGGGGCGAACAGCCCCAGCATTTT	CASSGTGGEQPQHF
-	TRBV19	TRBD2	TRBJ2-2	TGTGCCAGTAGTATTATAGCGGGGGGGAACACCGGGGAGCTGTTTTTT	CASSIIAGGNTGELFF
-	TRBV19	TRBD2	TRBJ2-3	TGTGCCAGTAGTATACGCGTTAGCGGGGACGCACAGTTC	CASSIRVSGDAQF
-	TRBV5-8	-	TRBJ2-4	TGTGCCAGCAACTCCCACCGGGACATCAAAGTAGGGATTCAGTACTTC	CASNSHRDIKVGIQYF
-	TRBV10-1	-	TRBJ2-7	TGCGCCAGCAGTGAGCCGGGAAGCGAGCAGTACTTC	CASSEPGSEQYF
-	TRBV24-1	-	TRBJ1-1	TGTGCCACCAGTGATTTGGAGGGCACTGAAGCTTTCTTT	CATSDLEGTEAFF
-	TRBV9	-	TRBJ1-2	TGTGCCAGCAGCACCAGGACATCCGATGGCTACACCTTC	CASSTRTSDGYTF
-	TRBV7-2	TRBD2	TRBJ2-7	TGTGCCAGCAGCTTTCTGACTAGCGGGTACGAGCAGTACTTC	CASSFLTSGYEQYF
few	TRBV30	-	TRBJ2-7	TGTGCCTGGAGCGCAAAACAGGGCCTCGGGACCTACGAGCAGTACTTC	CAWSAKQGLGTYEQYF
-	TRBV3-1/TRBV3-2	-	TRBJ1-3	TGTGCCAGCAGCCAGCGGTGGCTCTCTGGAAACACCATATATTTT	CASSQRWLSGNTIYF
-	TRBV7-2	-	TRBJ1-4	TGTGCCAGCAGCTTAGGTGGACATAATGAAAAACTGTTTTTT	CASSLGGHNEKLFF
few	TRBV6-2/TRBV6-3	-	TRBJ1-5	TGTGCCAGCAGTTACGGGCAGGTTTATAGCAATCAGCCCCAGCATTTT	CASSYGQVYSNQPQHF
-	TRBV4-1	TRBD2	TRBJ2-5	TGCGCCAGCAGCCAAGGGGGACTAGAGTTATTGCGGTACTTC	CASSQGGLELLRYF
-	TRBV12-3/TRBV12-4	-	TRBJ1-6	TGTGCCAGCAGTCAGATACAGGGTTCACCCCTCCACTTT	CASSQIQGSPLHF
-	TRBV9	TRBD1	TRBJ2-5	TGTGCCAGCAGCGTAGAGGGGACAGGGATCGAGACCCAGTACTTC	CASSVEGTGIETQYF
-	TRBV3-1/TRBV3-2	-	TRBJ1-3	TGTGCCAGCAGCCAAGGAGGAGTAAACACCATATATTTT	CASSQGGVNTIYF
-	TRBV27	TRBD1	TRBJ2-5	TGTGCCAGCAGTTCTTTGTCCGGGGGACAGGGCGAGACCCAGTACTTC	CASSSLSGGQGETQYF
once	TRBV5-6	-	TRBJ2-5	TGTGCCAGCAGCTGGAGGACAGGGAGCGGGATGGTTCAAGAGACCCAGTACTTC	CASSWRTGSGMVQETQYF
-	TRBV28	-	TRBJ2-1	TGTGCCAGCAGTTTGGGACTGGAACCGTTCTTC	CASSLGLEPFF
-	TRBV11-3	TRBD2	TRBJ2-3	TGTGCCAGCAAGGGACTAGCGAAGACCACAGATACGCAGTATTTT	CASKGLAKTTDTQYF
-	TRBV18	TRBD1	TRBJ2-5	TGTGCCAGCTCACCACGTAGCGGAGGGACAGGGGACGAGACCCAGTACTTC	CASSPRSGGTGDETQYF
-	TRBV5-1	TRBD1	TRBJ1-2	TGCGCCAGCAGCACTCCCGGACAGGGTGACACCTATGGCTACACCTTC	CASSTPGQGDTYGYTF
-	TRBV4-2	-	TRBJ2-1	TGTGCCAGCAGCCCCGGGTCAGGGGAAAAGGGCAATGAGCAGTTCTTC	CASSPGSGEKGNEQFF
-	TRBV4-3	-	TRBJ1-1	TGCGCCAGCAGTCAAGATAGAGGAGGGAACACTGAAGCTTTCTTT	CASSQDRGGNTEAFF
-	TRBV2	-	TRBJ1-5	TGTGCCAGCAGGGCGGACACTAGCAATCAGCCCCAGCATTTT	CASRADTSNQPQHF
-	TRBV10-3	TRBD1	TRBJ1-4	TGTGCCATCAGTGAGCAGGGGGCGACTAATGAAAAACTGTTTTTT	CAISEQGATNEKLFF
-	TRBV9	TRBD2	TRBJ2-5	TGTGCCAGCAGCTCGGGGGGGCGAGAGACCCAGTACTTC	CASSSGGRETQYF
-	TRBV13	TRBD2	TRBJ2-1	TGTGCCAGCAGCAAACTAGCGGGGGGGCCCCACAATGAGCAGTTCTTC	CASSKLAGGPHNEQFF
-	TRBV3-1/TRBV3-2	-	TRBJ1-4	TGTGCCAGCAGCTGGGACATGTCTAATGAAAAACTGTTTTTT	CASSWDMSNEKLFF
-	TRBV10-3	-	TRBJ1-6	TGTGCCATCAGGGGGGGGGATTCACCCCTCCACTTT	CAIRGGDSPLHF
-	TRBV4-1	TRBD1	TRBJ2-5	TGCGCCAGCAGCCAAGAAAACCGCGACAGGGGGGTGGAGACCCAGTACTTC	CASSQENRDRGVETQYF
-	TRBV28	TRBD2	TRBJ2-2	TGTGCCAGCAGTTTAATGCGGGGGGGCACCGGGGAGCTGTTTTTT	CASSLMRGGTGELFF
-	TRBV6-5	TRBD2	TRBJ2-3	TGTGCCAGCCGAGGTCCACTAGCGGGAGATACGCAGTATTTT	CASRGPLAGDTQYF
-	TRBV24-1	TRBD2	TRBJ2-3	TGTGCCACCAGTGATTTCGGGCGGGGGGCCCCAGATACGCAGTATTTT	CATSDFGRGAPDTQYF
few	TRBV5-6	-	TRBJ1-1	TGTGCCAGCAGCTTCCGACAGGAAGCTTTCTTT	CASSFRQEAFF